The next 27 T cell receptor beta chains were all read from a single sample in a study of human T cells and chemical hapten exposure. TCRdb analysed the 5' RACE reads with MiXCR anew, one entry per CDR3 protein. The table lists about 140,000 distinct CDR3 sequences, roughly 4% of them singletons. Extraction of total RNA was performed on unfractionated whole blood. The receptors come from a female donor in good health.

This clonotype was found many times. The rearrangement joins TRBV5-5 to TRBJ2-3, with D uncertain. CDR3 length equals 14 residues. CDR1 is SGHKS, CDR2 YYEKEE, per germline (reference sequence). V lost 1 base and J lost 3, with 9 bases in between. CDR3 sequence (DNA): TGTGCCAGCAGCTTGAGGTCGATGACAGATACGCAGTATTTT. It translates to CASSLRSMTDTQYF.

This clonotype was seen a handful of times. This rearrangement joins TRBV20-1 to TRBJ1-5, with TRBD1 as a possible D gene (5 bases). Trimming cost V 6 bases and J 9 bases, with 18 bases left between them. CDR3 length: 13 residues. CDR1 and CDR2 from the germline V gene are DFQATT and SNEGSKA (reference sequence). For the CDR3, the DNA is TGCAGTGCCACCCTGGGAGGGGAGCCGCCCCAGCATTTT. Translating gives CSATLGGEPPQHF.

There are many counts of this clonotype. The genes are TRBV13 and TRBJ1-1; D ambiguous. This CDR3 region has 15 residues. The V gene's germline CDR1 is PRHDT and CDR2 FYEKMQ (reference sequence). V gave up 0 bases and J gave up 9 bases, with 17 bases separating them. The DNA for the CDR3 is TGTGCCAGCAGCTTAGGGGCAGGTTCCAGCACAAAAGCTTTCTTT. Translation: CASSLGAGSSTKAFF. The full variable domain, rest sourced from reference TRBV13 and TRBJ1-1, is AAGVIQSPRHLIKEKRETATLKCYPIPRHDTVYWYQQGPGQDPQFLISFYEKMQSDKGSIPDRFSAQQFSDYHSELNMSSLELGDSALYFCASSLGAGSSTKAFFGQGTRLTVV.

This clonotype was seen only a few times. The junction departs from germline at one end; a sequencing error may be responsible. The chain couples TRBV14 to TRBJ1-2; 10 bases agree with TRBD1. The CDR3 length is 15 residues. Per germline, CDR1 SGHDN and CDR2 FVKESK. The CDR3 spells CASSQAHGTGDGDTF. The DNA of the CDR3 is TGTGCCAGCAGCCAAGCCCACGGGACAGGGGATGGCGACACCTTC.

This clonotype was recorded at least ten times. The V call is TRBV5-4, the J call TRBJ2-3; D remains unclear. The CDR3 totals 14 residues. Germline lookup yields CDR1 SGHNT and CDR2 YYREEE (reference sequence). The V gene lost 4 bases and the J gene lost 0 bases, with 9 bases spanning the gap. CDR3 amino acids: CASSPTGSTDTQYF. The CDR3 coding sequence is TGTGCCAGCAGCCCTACCGGCAGCACAGATACGCAGTATTTT.

This clonotype was seen many times. The V call is TRBV29-1, the J call TRBJ1-2, with D hard to call. The ends were cut back, 3 bases at V and 5 bases at J, with 7 bases in the middle. CDR1 and CDR2 from the germline V gene are SQVTM and ANQGSEA. The CDR3 contains 11 residues. The CDR3 region has the DNA TGCAGCGTTGACGACGTATATGGCTACACCTTC. Protein sequence: CSVDDVYGYTF.

This chain joins TRBV27 and TRBJ2-5, with 8 positions matching TRBD2. The CDR3 covers 12 residues. Germline V gives CDR1 MNHEY, CDR2 SMNVEV (reference sequence). V trimming: 4 bases; J trimming: 14 bases; junction bases outside the gene matches: 9. DNA for the CDR3: TGTGCCAGCAGTTCGGGGGGGCGGACGCCCTACTTC. Its protein product is CASSSGGRTPYF.

This clonotype has only a few counts. J is TRBJ1-4 and V is TRBV27; no clear D gene. This CDR3 has 17 residues. Trimming took 4 bases from V and 2 from J, leaving 17 bases between them. Per the germline V gene, CDR1 is MNHEY and CDR2 is SMNVEV (reference sequence). The CDR3 nucleotides are TGTGCCAGCAGTTCTGTGTGGATCACGGGCACTAATGAAAAACTGTTTTTT. This encodes CASSSVWITGTNEKLFF.

This clonotype showed up many times. This rearrangement joins TRBV3-1 to TRBJ1-2, with a weak D call TRBD1 (6 bases). V gave up 5 bases and J gave up 3 bases, with 13 bases separating them. This CDR3 has 14 amino acids. Germline V gene sequence: CDR1 LGHDT, CDR2 YNNKEL (reference sequence). The CDR3 DNA reads as TGTGCCAGCAGCAGGTTTGAGGGGGACTATGGCTACACCTTC. It encodes CASSRFEGDYGYTF.

This clonotype came up many times. The chain has TRBV12-3 or TRBV12-4 and TRBJ1-5; D may be TRBD1 (5 bases). V lost 2 bases and J lost 7, with 9 bases in between. There are 13 residues in the CDR3. The CDR3 DNA reads as TGTGCCAGCAGTTTAATCCAGGGACAGCCCCAGCATTTT. Translating gives CASSLIQGQPQHF.

At least ten counts were recorded for this clonotype. This chain links TRBV6-2 or TRBV6-3 with TRBJ2-4; 9 bases line up with TRBD2. The CDR3 is 21 amino acids. Trimming cost V 7 bases and J 1 base; bases outside gene matches: 23. Per germline, CDR1 MNHEY and CDR2 SVGEGT. CDR3 region: CASKELDLGVAGEEAKNIQYF. Here the CDR3 DNA reads TGTGCCAGCAAAGAACTCGATCTGGGAGTAGCGGGGGAGGAGGCCAAAAACATTCAGTACTTC.

This clonotype was seen ten or more times. The chain uses TRBV10-3 and TRBJ2-3; 8 bases match TRBD1. The CDR3 loop spans 14 amino acids. Trimming cost V 2 bases and J 4 bases; bases outside gene matches: 2. Germline V gives CDR1 ENHRY, CDR2 SYGVKD. CDR3 sequence (DNA): TGTGCCATCAGTGAGGGCAGGGGGCCAGATACGCAGTATTTT. As protein: CAISEGRGPDTQYF.

This clonotype came up many times. The J gene is TRBJ1-2, the V gene TRBV18; 10 bases align to TRBD1. V trimming: 1 base; J trimming: 8 bases; junction bases outside the gene matches: 7. CDR3 length equals 15 residues. CDR1 is KGHSH and CDR2 is LQKENI in the germline V gene. The CDR3 is CASSPLDRGRGGYTF. The CDR3 DNA follows: TGTGCCAGCTCACCACTCGACAGGGGGCGCGGGGGCTACACCTTC.

This chain connects TRBV2 to TRBJ2-3; weak D call: TRBD1 (6 bases). The CDR3 is 14 amino acids. Germline V gene lookup returns CDR1 SNHLY and CDR2 FYNNEI. The V end lost 4 bases, the J end lost 2 bases, and 10 bases lay between the germline ends. Here the CDR3 reads CASSAQGLTDTQYF. The CDR3, as DNA: TGTGCCAGCAGTGCCCAGGGGCTCACAGATACGCAGTATTTT.

The table lists this clonotype with many counts. The chain recombines TRBV21-1 with TRBJ1-3. TRBV21-1 is recorded as a pseudogene. CDR3 length equals 18 residues. For the CDR3, the DNA is TGTGCCAGCAGCAAAGCCATTATGCAGTGTGATCCTGGAAACACCATATATTTT. Translating gives CASSKAIMQCDPGNTIYF.

This clonotype was found many times. V and J are TRBV6-5 and TRBJ2-7, with unresolved D. Germline V CDR1 and CDR2: MNHEY, SVGAGI. This CDR3 contains 15 residues. Trimming took off 4 bases at V and 6 bases at J, with 19 bases between the two ends. CDR3 bases: TGTGCCAGCAGTTTCTCGGGTTCCCCCTCCACCGAGCAGTACTTC. Protein: CASSFSGSPSTEQYF.

This clonotype was seen repeatedly, ten times or more. The V and J genes are TRBV29-1 and TRBJ2-5; D is perhaps TRBD1 or TRBD2 (7 bases each). This CDR3 is built from 13 residues. Germline assignment: CDR1 SQVTM and CDR2 ANQGSEA. V was pared by 6 bases and J by 5 bases, with 16 bases between. The CDR3 reads CSVYRGGGETQYF. The CDR3 coding sequence is TGCAGCGTCTACAGGGGCGGGGGTGAGACCCAGTACTTC.

This clonotype was seen at least ten times. The V call is TRBV11-2, the J call TRBJ2-1; 8 bases map to TRBD1. From germline, CDR1 is SGHAT and CDR2 FQNNGV. V dropped 4 bases and J dropped 4; count of bases not matched to a gene: 6. The CDR3 extends over 15 amino acids. The CDR3 loop reads CASSSSTGGYNEQFF. CDR3 sequence (DNA): TGTGCCAGCAGCTCTAGTACAGGGGGATACAATGAGCAGTTCTTC.

This clonotype was seen repeatedly, ten times or more. The chain is built from TRBV27 and TRBJ2-7; 8 nucleotides agree with TRBD2. The CDR3 runs to 19 residues. Trimming removed 2 bases from V and 2 bases from J; junction bases left unmatched: 17. Germline values: CDR1 MNHEY, CDR2 SMNVEV (reference sequence). The CDR3 DNA reads as TGTGCCAGCAGTTTAATGTGGAGAGCGGGGGCCGCCCGCCCCTACGAGCAGTACTTC. It yields the protein CASSLMWRAGAARPYEQYF.

This clonotype has at least ten counts. V usage is TRBV19 and J usage is TRBJ2-5; 10 nucleotides agree with TRBD2. CDR3 length: 14 residues. Losses at the gene ends were 5 bases for V and 1 base for J; bases not matched to a gene: 1. Germline V CDR1 and CDR2: LNHDA, SQIVND (reference sequence). The CDR3 DNA reads as TGTGCCAGTAGTCTAGCGGGGGCCCAAGAGACCCAGTACTTC. Its protein is CASSLAGAQETQYF.

At least ten counts were recorded for this clonotype. The V gene is TRBV27, the J gene TRBJ1-1; 7 nucleotides line up with TRBD1. Germline assignment: CDR1 MNHEY and CDR2 SMNVEV (reference sequence). This CDR3 is 14 amino acids long. Losses at the gene ends were 5 bases for V and 5 bases for J; bases not matched to a gene: 8. Written as DNA, the CDR3 is TGTGCCAGCAGTAAGAACAGGGGAACGACTGAAGCTTTCTTT. Amino acid sequence: CASSKNRGTTEAFF.

Note on this clonotype: A much larger clone is a single base away; this may be a read error. As the CDR3 is not closed by the conserved phenylalanine or tryptophan, this likely results from a read error. The chain couples TRBV7-7 to TRBJ2-3; unclear D gene. CDR1 is SSHAT, CDR2 FNYEAQ, per germline (reference sequence). CDR3 length equals 13 residues. Trimming took 1 base from V and 4 from J, leaving 6 bases between them. CDR3 in amino acids: CASSLGRADTQYL. The CDR3 nucleotides read TGTGCCAGCAGCTTAGGACGAGCAGATACGCAGTATCTT.

This clonotype was recorded many times. The J gene is TRBJ1-4, the V gene TRBV7-9; no clear D. Germline CDR1 reads SEHNR; CDR2 reads FQNEAQ (reference sequence). CDR3 length equals 18 residues. V was trimmed by 5 bases and J by 2 bases, leaving 21 bases between them. The CDR3 region is CASSPSAGRGATNEKLFF. CDR3 sequence (DNA): TGTGCCAGCAGCCCCTCAGCGGGGAGAGGTGCGACTAATGAAAAACTGTTTTTT.

This clonotype occurred a few times. In DNA form, the CDR3 reads TGTGCCAGCAGTCGGGGGCGGGGGGCCACCCCATCCCTATACGAGCAGTACTTC. Protein product: CASSRGRGATPSLYEQYF. The chain carries TRBV6-5 and TRBJ2-7; 8 positions match TRBD2. The germline V gene encodes CDR1 MNHEY and CDR2 SVGAGI. V was pared by 5 bases and J by 4 bases, with 19 bases of the junction left unmatched. The length of the CDR3 is 18 residues.

This clonotype was found many times. This rearrangement joins TRBV7-2 to TRBJ2-7, with D possibly matching TRBD2 (6 bases). The germline V and J ends were trimmed by 4 bases and 2 bases, with 18 bases remaining between them. Germline V gene data show CDR1 as SGHTA and CDR2 as FQGNSA. There are 16 residues in the CDR3. CDR3 amino acids: CASSSPFGGVTYEQYF. The CDR3 region has the DNA TGTGCCAGCAGCTCCCCTTTTGGCGGGGTAACCTACGAGCAGTACTTC.

The chain combines TRBV21-1 with TRBJ1-1; the table names TRBD1, a call not compared with the DNA. TRBV21-1 is a listed pseudogene. The CDR3 has 17 residues. The CDR3 DNA follows: TGTGCCAGCAGCAAAGCGCTTAGGGGCACGGCGGGCACTGAAGCTTTCTTT. Translation: CASSKALRGTAGTEAFF.

This clonotype was recorded at least ten times. This may be a read error: a much more frequent sequence differs by one nucleotide. The V gene is TRBV5-1, the J gene TRBJ1-2; perhaps TRBD1 as D (6 bases). The CDR3 spans 13 residues. The germline CDR1 and CDR2 sequences are SGHRS and YFSETQ. Trimming removed 3 bases from V and 6 bases from J, with 12 bases in between. The CDR3 nucleotides are TGCGCCAGCAGCTGGGCAGGGGATGATGGCTACACCTTC. Its translation: CASSWAGDDGYTF.